This TCR beta chain was retrieved from a study of blood T cell repertoires in COVID-19. The germline CDR1 and CDR2 sequences are LNHDA and SQIVND (reference sequence). Trimming at V came to 4 bases and at J to 0 bases, leaving 15 bases not matched to a gene. This CDR3 region has 19 residues. This table comes from immunoSEQ multiplex PCR, and its TCRdb copy is limited to in-frame clones, with some not included. The sample includes under 450,000 clones, roughly 86% of them seen just once. The chain couples TRBV19 to TRBJ1-5, with 7 bases that match TRBD1. The sequence came from a human donor with acute or convalescent COVID-19. The donor label of this sample is uncertain. The sample comprised peripheral blood. CDR3 protein: CASSTPQGFGAYSNQPQHF. The CDR3 DNA follows: TGTGCCAGTAGTACTCCACAGGGGTTCGGTGCTTATAGCAATCAGCCCCAGCATTTT. Using reference TRBV19 and TRBJ1-5 for the parts outside the CDR3, the full variable domain is DGGITQSPKYLFRKEGQNVTLSCEQNLNHDAMYWYRQDPGQGLRLIYYSQIVNDFQKGDIAEGYSVSREKKESFPLTVTSAQKNPTAFYLCASSTPQGFGAYSNQPQHFGDGTRLSIL.